This T cell receptor (beta chain) originates from a study of shared clonotypes between healthy human individuals (dated by TCRdb to 2020 to 2021). With respect to the entire study: The cohort included a few men and two women between 18 and 49 years of age. For each donor, three plates each were used for CD4 naive and CD4 memory, two plates were used for CD8 naive, and one plate was used for CD8 memory. To estimate repertoire size and how much clonotype sharing occurs between individuals, the study deeply sequenced the blood TCR repertoires of five healthy adults. Different laboratories and diverse techniques were used to prepare libraries and sequence TCR repertoires, to increase sequencing depth and limit assay-specific biases. Leukapheresis yielded between about 0.8 and 9.5 billion PBMCs per donor. The study at large found these results: Pairwise subsampling indicated that sequencing depth was expected to affect the degree of clonotype sharing among donors. Compared with non-shared clonotypes, clonotypes shared by all four sorted-subset donors had higher generation probabilities. Estimated clonotype richness was generally larger for naive than for memory subsets. When a handful of donors were compared, the shared fraction of clonotypes was roughly 4.8% for naive CD4, roughly 3.3% for naive CD8, about 2.4% for memory CD4, and less than 0.5% for memory CD8. Only blood was sampled, and tissue TCR repertoires likely differ from those in blood. Incomplete sequencing was indicated by rarefaction of sorted-subset datasets, despite the large sequencing depth. Because the study included a small number of donors, the genetic and exposure-history diversity represented was limited.

This clone was found once. The target of this receptor is not known. Base qualities are not provided; no much larger clone lies one nucleotide away. The donors were healthy, HIV-negative adults with no recently reported acute infections or vaccinations. Only Caucasian adults living in Nashville, Tennessee, USA were represented among the donors. CD4+ T cells were enriched by magnetic negative selection; naive cells were then positively selected on CD45RA, and the negative fraction formed the memory subset. After blood collection by leukapheresis, PBMCs were isolated using Ficoll-Histopaque density gradient centrifugation and then cryopreserved in the vapor phase of liquid nitrogen. Purity and quantity of every magnetically sorted T cell population were checked by analytical flow cytometry. From each sorted fraction, genomic DNA was isolated and quantified by UV absorbance on a Nanodrop 2000c. TCR CDR3 regions were amplified from genomic DNA by multiplex PCR using the deep immunoSEQ assay. For each cell subset, the extracted genomic DNA was distributed evenly across all wells of several immunoSEQ 96-well plates, and each plate served as one replicate. For sorted subsets, around 200 ng genomic DNA, equal to 25,000 to 35,000 T cell genomes, was loaded into each replicate PCR. Purified libraries were quantified with a Qubit 3.0 fluorometer, sized on a Bioanalyzer 2100, and re-quantified with the KAPA Library Quantification kit. Each immunoSEQ 96-well plate was sequenced on its own single-read 150-cycle Illumina NextSeq 550 flow cell. As for how the authors treated the data: Because the immunoSEQ output held only junctional sequences and lacked quality scores, the filtering could not match the filtering applied to full-length reads. Sequences were annotated with PyIR, a Python wrapper for IgBLAST v1.9, using IMGT germline references to assign V/J genes and CDR3. Reads were removed for weak V/J assignments (E-value above 1e-6), missing CDR3, stop codons, out-of-frame junctions, or ambiguous translated residues. V3J clonotypes were defined as sequences sharing an identical inferred V gene, J gene, and CDR3 amino acid sequence. To compute the percentage overlap between repertoires, the number of shared unique clonotypes was divided by the size of the smaller repertoire. RTK rarefaction, the Chao1 estimator, and Recon v2.1 estimates of unobserved clonotypes were used to assess repertoire richness. OLGA was used to compute generation probabilities for all TCRbeta clonotypes that the gDNA method yielded from a few donors. TCRdb obtained this table from immuneACCESS and retained in-frame rearrangements with V and J assigned. These tables miss some clones; where compared with another copy, unresolved V genes account for less than half of the shortfall, and the remainder is unexplained. Clone size and the V and J calls come from that table; the DNA yielded D and trimming. This sample comprises about 1.5 million clones, 95% to 99% of them detected only once. 0.45% of the sample is taken by the ten largest.

Spanning cysteine to phenylalanine, the CDR3 consists of 17 amino acids. Only the CDR3 DNA is retained, 51 bases long and in frame from the first base. V and J are trimmed by 2 bases and 3 bases, and the gene matches miss 12 bases of the junction. For CDR1 and CDR2, the germline V gene (reference sequence) lists SEHNR and FQNEAQ. The sequenced sample was naive CD4+ T cells sorted from blood. What the cell subset or site label conveys for this sample: CD45RA+ positively selected. This TCR came from a young man in good health. The chain joins TRBV7-9 to TRBJ2-7; 8 central nucleotides agree with TRBD2. This receptor carries the CDR3 CASSLYSIGLAFYEQYF. Here is the DNA: TGTGCCAGCAGCTTATATTCCATAGGACTAGCTTTCTACGAGCAGTACTTC.